These T cell receptor beta chains were read from a single sample in a study of cytomegalovirus exposure and HLA in healthy donors. Produced via immunoSEQ multiplex PCR; TCRdb's table is partial and in-frame only. The data show about 140,000 clones, roughly nine tenths seen once. Specimen: PBMCs. These TCRs come from a man between 18 and 35 years old in good health and CMV-seronegative. Each CDR3 is given with its conserved first and last residue. D genes are given only for firm matches. For some rows the clone size is stated as once, few or many, or as a class when expanded; others skip it.

>TRBD2|TRBJ2-1|TRBV6-4|-
CASSATSGSMDEQFF
TGTGCCAGCAGCGCTACTAGCGGGAGTATGGATGAGCAGTTCTTC
>-|TRBJ2-5|TRBV5-1|once
CASSFGTHEETQYF
TGCGCCAGCAGTTTCGGGACTCATGAAGAGACCCAGTACTTC
>TRBD1|TRBJ1-4|TRBV6-1|-
CASRPNRGSEKLFF
TGTGCCAGCAGACCTAACAGGGGAAGTGAAAAACTGTTTTTT
>TRBD2|TRBJ2-1|TRBV7-9|-
CASSLLADAYNEQFF
TGTGCCAGCAGCTTACTAGCGGATGCCTACAATGAGCAGTTCTTC
>TRBD2|TRBJ2-7|TRBV30|-
CAWSPPGGRVYEQYF
TGTGCCTGGAGTCCACCAGGCGGGAGGGTATACGAGCAGTACTTC
>TRBD1|TRBJ2-1|TRBV5-1|-
CASSLGQGGNEQFF
TGCGCCAGCAGCCTCGGACAGGGGGGGAATGAGCAGTTCTTC
>-|TRBJ2-5|TRBV5-1|-
CASSDSQETQYF
TGCGCCAGCTCGGACAGTCAAGAGACCCAGTACTTC
>-|TRBJ2-7|TRBV7-8|-
CASSPPRGRKSSYEQYF
TGTGCCAGCAGCCCTCCCCGCGGCCGGAAGAGCTCCTACGAGCAGTACTTC
>TRBD2|TRBJ2-7|TRBV30|many
CAWSGREPYEQYF
TGTGCCTGGAGCGGGAGGGAGCCCTACGAGCAGTACTTC
>-|TRBJ1-5|TRBV6-5|-
CASRGRDPPQHF
TGTGCCAGCAGAGGACGGGATCCGCCCCAGCATTTT
>-|TRBJ2-5|TRBV4-3|-
CASSQGAITLGETQYF
TGCGCCAGCAGCCAAGGGGCCATTACCTTGGGAGAGACCCAGTACTTC
>-|TRBJ2-2|TRBV18|-
CASSSGLSGELFF
TGTGCCAGCTCATCCGGACTGAGCGGGGAGCTGTTTTTT
>TRBD1|TRBJ1-3|TRBV11-2|-
CASSHQTGRGNTIYF
TGTGCCAGCAGCCATCAGACAGGGAGAGGAAACACCATATATTTT
>TRBD1|TRBJ1-5|TRBV12-5|-
CASGRDRGESQPQHF
TGTGCTAGTGGCCGGGACAGGGGAGAAAGTCAGCCCCAGCATTTT